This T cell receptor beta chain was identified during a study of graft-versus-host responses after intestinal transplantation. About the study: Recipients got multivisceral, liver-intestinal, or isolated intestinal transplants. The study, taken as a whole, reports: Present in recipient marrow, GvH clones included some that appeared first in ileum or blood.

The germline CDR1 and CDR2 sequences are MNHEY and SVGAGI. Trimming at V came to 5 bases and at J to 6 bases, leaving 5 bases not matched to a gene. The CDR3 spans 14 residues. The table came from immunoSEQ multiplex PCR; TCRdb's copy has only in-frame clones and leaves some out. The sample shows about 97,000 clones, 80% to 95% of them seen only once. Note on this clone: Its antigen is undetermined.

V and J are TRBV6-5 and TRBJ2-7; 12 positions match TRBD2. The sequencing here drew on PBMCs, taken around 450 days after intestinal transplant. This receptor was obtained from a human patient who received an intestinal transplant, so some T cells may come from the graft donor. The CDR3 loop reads CASSPLAGGREQYF. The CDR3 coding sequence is TGTGCCAGCAGTCCTCTAGCGGGGGGGCGCGAGCAGTACTTC.